The rows below give T cell receptor beta chains drawn from one sample of a study of cytomegalovirus exposure and HLA in healthy donors. The data were produced by immunoSEQ multiplex PCR, yet TCRdb's version contains in-frame clones alone and is incomplete. The sample records roughly 150,000 clones, less than 90% being singletons. The sample taken for sequencing was PBMCs. Receptors were obtained from a woman aged 18-35 years in good health and CMV-seronegative. Both conserved end residues are part of each CDR3. The D gene is left open where the match is weak. Rows give clone size only sometimes, using once, few, many, or a class for an expanded clone.

J: TRBJ1-1
V: TRBV15
D: NA
size: NA
CDR3: CATSRDHAALATEAFF
DNA: TGTGCCACCAGCAGAGATCATGCGGCCCTGGCCACTGAAGCTTTCTTT

J: TRBJ1-2
V: TRBV10-3
D: NA
size: few
CDR3: CAISEDVRANYGYTF
DNA: TGTGCCATCAGTGAGGACGTCAGGGCTAACTATGGCTACACCTTC

J: TRBJ1-4
V: TRBV18
D: NA
size: NA
CDR3: CASLNEKLFF
DNA: TGTGCCAGCCTAAATGAAAAACTGTTTTTT

J: TRBJ1-6
V: TRBV7-9
D: TRBD1
size: once
CDR3: CASSLDRGNSPLHF
DNA: TGTGCCAGCAGCCTCGACAGGGGAAATTCACCCCTCCACTTT

J: TRBJ1-1
V: TRBV29-1
D: NA
size: NA
CDR3: CSVDARNTEAFF
DNA: TGCAGCGTTGATGCCAGGAACACTGAAGCTTTCTTT

J: TRBJ1-2
V: TRBV14
D: NA
size: NA
CDR3: CASSQGVTAHLNYGYTF
DNA: TGTGCCAGCAGCCAAGGGGTGACAGCTCATCTTAACTATGGCTACACCTTC

J: TRBJ2-1
V: TRBV27
D: TRBD1
size: NA
CDR3: CASSLSGQGAMNEQFF
DNA: TGTGCCAGCAGTTTATCGGGACAGGGGGCTATGAATGAGCAGTTCTTC

J: TRBJ2-2
V: TRBV4-2
D: TRBD2
size: once
CDR3: CASSQPGGNTGELFF
DNA: TGTGCCAGCAGCCAACCGGGAGGCAACACCGGGGAGCTGTTTTTT

J: TRBJ1-2
V: TRBV2
D: NA
size: few
CDR3: CASNPTGYGYTF
DNA: TGTGCCAGCAATCCGACAGGCTATGGCTACACCTTC

J: TRBJ2-2
V: TRBV7-6
D: NA
size: NA
CDR3: CASSPGNLLTGELFF
DNA: TGTGCCAGCAGTCCAGGGAACCTCCTTACCGGGGAGCTGTTTTTT

J: TRBJ2-7
V: TRBV10-3
D: TRBD2
size: once
CDR3: CAIRVAGRIEQYF
DNA: TGTGCCATCAGGGTAGCGGGAAGGATCGAGCAGTACTTC

J: TRBJ2-7
V: TRBV10-3
D: NA
size: NA
CDR3: CAISWEDYEQYF
DNA: TGTGCCATTTCCTGGGAGGACTACGAGCAGTACTTC

J: TRBJ2-5
V: TRBV4-1
D: TRBD2
size: NA
CDR3: CASSQFRRGEETQYF
DNA: TGCGCCAGCAGCCAATTCAGACGGGGGGAAGAGACCCAGTACTTC

J: TRBJ2-2
V: TRBV18
D: TRBD1
size: NA
CDR3: CASSRQGRGGTGELFF
DNA: TGTGCCAGCTCACGACAGGGGCGTGGAGGTACCGGGGAGCTGTTTTTT

J: TRBJ2-1
V: TRBV6-4
D: NA
size: NA
CDR3: CASSVAGAYNEQFF
DNA: TGTGCCAGCAGTGTTGCGGGGGCTTACAATGAGCAGTTCTTC

J: TRBJ1-5
V: TRBV29-1
D: TRBD1
size: NA
CDR3: CSVLISGTGNNQPQHF
DNA: TGCAGCGTTCTAATATCCGGGACAGGTAACAATCAGCCCCAGCATTTT